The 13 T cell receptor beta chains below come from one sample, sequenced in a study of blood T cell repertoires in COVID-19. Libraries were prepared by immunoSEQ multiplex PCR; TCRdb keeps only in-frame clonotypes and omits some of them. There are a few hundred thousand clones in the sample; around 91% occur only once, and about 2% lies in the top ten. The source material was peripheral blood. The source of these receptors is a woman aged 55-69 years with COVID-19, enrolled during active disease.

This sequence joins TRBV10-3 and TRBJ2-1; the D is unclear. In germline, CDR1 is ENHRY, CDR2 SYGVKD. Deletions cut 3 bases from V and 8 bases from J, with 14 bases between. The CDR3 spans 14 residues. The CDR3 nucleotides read TGTGCCATCAGTGATTCGCGAAGTCTCGATGAGCAGTTCTTC. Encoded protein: CAISDSRSLDEQFF.

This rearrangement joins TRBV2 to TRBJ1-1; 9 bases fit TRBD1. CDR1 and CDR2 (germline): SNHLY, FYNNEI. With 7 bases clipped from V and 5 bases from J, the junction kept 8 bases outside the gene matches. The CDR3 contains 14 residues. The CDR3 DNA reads TGTGCCAGCATCCGGACAGGGGATTGGACTGAAGCTTTCTTT. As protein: CASIRTGDWTEAFF.

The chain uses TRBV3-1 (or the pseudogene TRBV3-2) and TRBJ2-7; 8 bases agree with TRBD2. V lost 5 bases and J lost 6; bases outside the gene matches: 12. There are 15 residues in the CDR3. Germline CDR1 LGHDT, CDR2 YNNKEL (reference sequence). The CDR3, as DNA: TGTGCCAGCAGCTACGGGGGGGACAAACGGGCCGAGCAGTACTTC. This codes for CASSYGGDKRAEQYF.

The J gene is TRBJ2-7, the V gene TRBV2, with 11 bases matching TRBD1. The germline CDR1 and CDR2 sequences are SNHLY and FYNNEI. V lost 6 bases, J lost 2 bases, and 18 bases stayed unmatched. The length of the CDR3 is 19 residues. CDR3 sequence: CASSLMRTGGPTMTYEQYF. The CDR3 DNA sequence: TGTGCCAGCAGCCTGATGAGGACAGGGGGCCCCACGATGACCTACGAGCAGTACTTC.

The CDR3 spells CASSLDGSGRGTEAFF. For the CDR3, the DNA is TGCGCCAGCAGCTTGGATGGGAGTGGACGGGGCACTGAAGCTTTCTTT. The chain uses TRBV5-1 and TRBJ1-1; D uncertain. V was trimmed by 0 bases and J by 4 bases, leaving 16 bases between them. The CDR3 runs 16 residues. The germline V gene encodes CDR1 SGHRS and CDR2 YFSETQ.

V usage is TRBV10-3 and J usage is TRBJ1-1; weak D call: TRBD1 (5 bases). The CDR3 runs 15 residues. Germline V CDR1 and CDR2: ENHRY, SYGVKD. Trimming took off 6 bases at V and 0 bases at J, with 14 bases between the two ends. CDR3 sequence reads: CAIRRDGEMNTEAFF. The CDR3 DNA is TGTGCCATCAGGCGGGACGGAGAAATGAACACTGAAGCTTTCTTT.

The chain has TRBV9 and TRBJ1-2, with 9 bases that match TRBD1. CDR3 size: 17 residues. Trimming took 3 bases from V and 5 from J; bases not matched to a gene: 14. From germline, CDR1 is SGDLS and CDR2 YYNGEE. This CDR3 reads CASSALERPGQGYGYTF. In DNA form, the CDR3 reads TGTGCCAGCAGCGCCCTCGAGAGACCGGGACAGGGTTATGGCTACACCTTC.

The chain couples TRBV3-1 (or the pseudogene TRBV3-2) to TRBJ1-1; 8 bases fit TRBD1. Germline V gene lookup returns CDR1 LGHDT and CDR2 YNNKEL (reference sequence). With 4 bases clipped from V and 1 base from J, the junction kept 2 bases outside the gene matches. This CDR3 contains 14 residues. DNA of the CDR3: TGTGCCAGCAGCCCGACAGGGGCGAACACTGAAGCTTTCTTT. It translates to CASSPTGANTEAFF.

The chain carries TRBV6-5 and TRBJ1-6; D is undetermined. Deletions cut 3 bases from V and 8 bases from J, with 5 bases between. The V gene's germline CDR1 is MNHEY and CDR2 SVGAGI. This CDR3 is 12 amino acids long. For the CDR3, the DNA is TGTGCCAGCAGTTATGGAGATTCACCCCTCCACTTT. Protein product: CASSYGDSPLHF.

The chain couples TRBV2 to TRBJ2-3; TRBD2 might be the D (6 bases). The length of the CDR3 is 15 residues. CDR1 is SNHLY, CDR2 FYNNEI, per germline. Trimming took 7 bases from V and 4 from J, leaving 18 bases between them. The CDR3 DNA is TGTGCCAGCACCCGCGGCGGGGTTGGAGCAGATACGCAGTATTTT. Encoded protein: CASTRGGVGADTQYF.

CDR3 loop: CASSQRTLPPYNEQFF. DNA of the CDR3: TGTGCCAGCAGCCAACGGACACTACCTCCTTACAATGAGCAGTTCTTC. This rearrangement joins TRBV7-2 to TRBJ2-1; D may be TRBD1 (5 bases). Germline V gene sequence: CDR1 SGHTA, CDR2 FQGNSA. Trimming took off 5 bases at V and 4 bases at J, with 18 bases between the two ends. The CDR3 spans 16 residues.

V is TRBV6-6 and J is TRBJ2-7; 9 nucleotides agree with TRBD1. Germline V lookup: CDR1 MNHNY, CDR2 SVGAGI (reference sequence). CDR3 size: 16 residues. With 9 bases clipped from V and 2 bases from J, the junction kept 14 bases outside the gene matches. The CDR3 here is CASNPLRGTGPYEQYF. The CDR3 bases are TGTGCCAGTAACCCTCTCCGCGGGACAGGGCCCTACGAGCAGTACTTC.

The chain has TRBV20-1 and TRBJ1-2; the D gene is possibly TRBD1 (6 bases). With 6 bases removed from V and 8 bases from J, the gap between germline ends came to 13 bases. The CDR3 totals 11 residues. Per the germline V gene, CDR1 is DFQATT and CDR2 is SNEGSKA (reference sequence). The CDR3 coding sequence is TGCAGTGCCCGGACAGTAGGAGGCTACACCTTC. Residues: CSARTVGGYTF.